Following are 10 T cell receptor beta chains from one sample sequenced in a study of blood T cell repertoires in COVID-19 (dated by TCRdb to about 2020). Library creation used the immunoSEQ multiplex PCR assay. Not all clones reach the TCRdb copy of this immuneACCESS table, which keeps in-frame sequences only. Checked studies attribute under half of the gap to unresolved V genes and leave the rest unexplained. This sample has 200,000 to 250,000 clones in its table, and more than 65% of those were observed once. Of the sample, 3% to 4.5% is held by the ten largest clones. Sequenced input: peripheral blood. Receptors were obtained from a woman older than 75 with acute or convalescent COVID-19.

This clone was seen a handful of times. The chain employs TRBV5-1 and TRBJ1-1, with 7 bases lining up with TRBD1. Germline V gene lookup returns CDR1 SGHRS and CDR2 YFSETQ. V gave up 4 bases and J gave up 1 base; unmatched junction bases: 7. The CDR3 is made up of 15 amino acids. In DNA form, the CDR3 reads TGCGCCAGCAGCCCGACAGGGACGGGGAACACTGAAGCTTTCTTT. Translated: CASSPTGTGNTEAFF.

V usage is TRBV4-3 and J usage is TRBJ1-2, with 9 bases lining up with TRBD1. This CDR3 spans 16 amino acids. Germline V gene lookup returns CDR1 LGHNA and CDR2 YSLEER. The V gene end was trimmed by 3 bases and the J gene end by 2 bases; junction bases not matched to a gene: 7. CDR3 bases: TGCGCCAGCAGCCATGCGGACAGGGGAAGAAACTATGGCTACACCTTC. As protein: CASSHADRGRNYGYTF.

The table lists this clone with a few counts. The CDR3 protein is CASSSTTGDGNTIYF. The DNA of the CDR3 is TGTGCCAGCAGCTCGACGACAGGAGACGGAAACACCATATATTTT. The rearrangement uses TRBV5-4 and TRBJ1-3; perhaps TRBD1 as D (6 bases). Trimming took off 3 bases at V and 4 bases at J, with 14 bases between the two ends. CDR3 size: 15 residues. Germline assignment: CDR1 SGHNT and CDR2 YYREEE (reference sequence).

The rearrangement joins TRBV19 to TRBJ2-3; 10 bases match TRBD1. J lost 2 bases, V lost 5 bases, and 4 bases had no gene match. This CDR3 spans 15 amino acids. CDR1 is LNHDA and CDR2 is SQIVND in the germline V gene (reference sequence). In DNA form, the CDR3 reads TGTGCCAGTAGTCGGACAGGGGGGAACACAGATACGCAGTATTTT. As protein: CASSRTGGNTDTQYF.

A few counts support this clone. The CDR3 bases are TGTGCCAGCAGCGCGGGGGGGAGTAGCAATCAGCCCCAGCATTTT. Protein product: CASSAGGSSNQPQHF. J is TRBJ1-5 and V is TRBV7-9; maybe TRBD1 (5 bases). Germline loops: CDR1 SEHNR, CDR2 FQNEAQ (reference sequence). The germline V and J ends were trimmed by 5 bases and 0 bases, with 11 bases remaining between them. CDR3 length equals 15 residues.

The chain joins TRBV5-8 to TRBJ2-1; 9 bases line up with TRBD1. V lost 4 bases to trimming and J lost 7 bases; unmatched junction nucleotides: 12. The CDR3 loop spans 16 amino acids. Germline V gene sequence: CDR1 SGHTS, CDR2 YDEGEE. The CDR3 sequence: CASSPAGTGTVNEQFF. CDR3 nucleotide sequence: TGTGCCAGCAGCCCGGCCGGGACAGGGACCGTAAATGAGCAGTTCTTC.

In this sample, this clone turned up once. The sample has other DNA sequences that encode this CDR3 too. The chain employs TRBV11-3 and TRBJ2-1; maybe TRBD2 (7 bases). There are 16 residues in the CDR3. Trimming took off 5 bases at V and 0 bases at J, with 14 bases between the two ends. The germline V gene encodes CDR1 SGHNT and CDR2 YENEEA. CDR3 in DNA: TGTGCCAGCAGCCTGGGCGGGGGCAGCTCCTACAATGAGCAGTTCTTC. This codes for CASSLGGGSSYNEQFF.

The chain is built from TRBV5-5 and TRBJ1-1, with no clear D. The CDR3 consists of 15 residues. Trimming took 0 bases from V and 2 from J, leaving 11 bases between them. In germline, CDR1 is SGHKS, CDR2 YYEKEE (reference sequence). The CDR3 DNA sequence: TGTGCCAGCAGCTTGGTTCGGCAGGAAAACACTGAAGCTTTCTTT. Translating gives CASSLVRQENTEAFF.

V usage is TRBV11-2 and J usage is TRBJ2-1; 11 bases fit TRBD2. The length of the CDR3 is 15 residues. Trimming at V came to 4 bases and at J to 7 bases, leaving 6 bases not matched to a gene. The V gene's germline CDR1 is SGHAT and CDR2 FQNNGV. The CDR3 region has the DNA TGTGCCAGCAGCTCTCTAGCGGGGGGCCGAAATGAGCAGTTCTTC. Its protein is CASSSLAGGRNEQFF.

The chain employs TRBV11-3 and TRBJ2-7; tentatively, D is TRBD2 (7 bases). The CDR3 is 16 amino acids. Germline values: CDR1 SGHNT, CDR2 YENEEA. Trimming stripped 8 bases from V and 6 bases from J, with 26 bases between. CDR3 sequence reads: CASRSGIGGPRGEQYF. The CDR3 nucleotides are TGTGCCAGCCGCAGTGGGATCGGGGGGCCTAGAGGCGAGCAGTACTTC. Looking up the rest from reference TRBV11-3 and TRBJ2-7 gives the full variable domain: EAGVVQSPRYKIIEKKQPVAFWCNPISGHNTLYWYLQNLGQGPELLIRYENEEAVDDSQLPKDRFSAERLKGVDSTLKIQPAELGDSAVYLCASRSGIGGPRGEQYFGPGTRLTVT.